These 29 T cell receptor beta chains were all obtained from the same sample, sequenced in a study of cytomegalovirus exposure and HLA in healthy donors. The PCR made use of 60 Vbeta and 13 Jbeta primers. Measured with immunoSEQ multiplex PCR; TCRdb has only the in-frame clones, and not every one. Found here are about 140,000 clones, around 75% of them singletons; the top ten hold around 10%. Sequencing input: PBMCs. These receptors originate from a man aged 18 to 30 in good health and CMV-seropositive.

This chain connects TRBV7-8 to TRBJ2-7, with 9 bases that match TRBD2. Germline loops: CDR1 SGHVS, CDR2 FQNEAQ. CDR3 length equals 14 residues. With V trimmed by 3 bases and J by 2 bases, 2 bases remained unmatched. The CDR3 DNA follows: TGTGCCAGCAGCTTCCTAGCGGGGCCCTACGAGCAGTACTTC. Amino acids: CASSFLAGPYEQYF.

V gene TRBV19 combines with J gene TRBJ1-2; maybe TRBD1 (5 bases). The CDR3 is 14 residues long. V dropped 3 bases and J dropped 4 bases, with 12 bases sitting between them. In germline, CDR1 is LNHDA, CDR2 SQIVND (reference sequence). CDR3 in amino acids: CASSIGQGSYGYTF. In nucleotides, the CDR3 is TGTGCCAGTAGTATTGGTCAGGGCTCCTATGGCTACACCTTC.

The CDR3: CASSPRGSENIQYF. The CDR3 DNA sequence: TGTGCCAGCTCACCAAGAGGGAGCGAAAACATTCAGTACTTC. The chain has TRBV18 and TRBJ2-4, with D tentatively TRBD2 (5 bases). The CDR3 covers 14 residues. From germline, CDR1 is KGHSH and CDR2 LQKENI. The V gene lost 2 bases and the J gene lost 5 bases, with 10 bases spanning the gap.

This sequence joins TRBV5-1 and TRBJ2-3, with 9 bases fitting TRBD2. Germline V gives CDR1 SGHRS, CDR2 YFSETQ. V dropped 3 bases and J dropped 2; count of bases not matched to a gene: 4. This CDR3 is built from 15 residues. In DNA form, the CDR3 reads TGCGCCAGCAGCTGGCGACTAGCGGCCACAGATACGCAGTATTTT. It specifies CASSWRLAATDTQYF.

The CDR3 DNA sequence: TGTGCCAGCAGCTACCGGGACAGGGGGCCCAACTACTCCTACGAGCAGTACTTC. It yields the protein CASSYRDRGPNYSYEQYF. The chain uses TRBV21-1 and TRBJ2-7; the D call of TRBD1 is as the table states it, not checked on the DNA. TRBV21-1 is marked as a pseudogene. This CDR3 comprises 18 residues.

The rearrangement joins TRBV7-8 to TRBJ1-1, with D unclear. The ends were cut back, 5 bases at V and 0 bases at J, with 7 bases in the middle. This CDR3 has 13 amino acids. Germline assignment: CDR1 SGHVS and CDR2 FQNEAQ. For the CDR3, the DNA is TGTGCCAGCAGCCCATTCATGAACACTGAAGCTTTCTTT. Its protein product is CASSPFMNTEAFF.

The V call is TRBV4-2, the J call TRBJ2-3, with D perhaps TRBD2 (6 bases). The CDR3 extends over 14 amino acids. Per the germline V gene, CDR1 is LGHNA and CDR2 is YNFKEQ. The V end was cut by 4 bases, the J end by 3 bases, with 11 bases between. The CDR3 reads CASSLEGRTDTQYF. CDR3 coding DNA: TGTGCCAGCAGCCTGGAGGGCCGAACAGATACGCAGTATTTT.

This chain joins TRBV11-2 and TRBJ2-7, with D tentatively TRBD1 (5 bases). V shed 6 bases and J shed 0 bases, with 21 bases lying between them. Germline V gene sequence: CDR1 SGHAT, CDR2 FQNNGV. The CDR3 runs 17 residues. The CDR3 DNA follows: TGTGCCAGCAGAAACGGATGGGGCCAACCACACTCCTACGAGCAGTACTTC. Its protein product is CASRNGWGQPHSYEQYF.

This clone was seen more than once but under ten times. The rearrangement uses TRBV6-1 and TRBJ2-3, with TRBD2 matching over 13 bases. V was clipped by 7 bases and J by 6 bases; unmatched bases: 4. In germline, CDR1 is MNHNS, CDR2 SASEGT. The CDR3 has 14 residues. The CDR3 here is CASTETSGRDTQYF. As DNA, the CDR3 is TGTGCCAGCACCGAGACTAGCGGGAGGGATACGCAGTATTTT.

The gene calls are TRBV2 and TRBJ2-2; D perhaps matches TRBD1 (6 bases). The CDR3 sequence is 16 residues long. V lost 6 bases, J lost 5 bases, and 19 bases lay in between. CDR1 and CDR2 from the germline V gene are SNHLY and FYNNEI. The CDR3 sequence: CASRTYDRIRTGELFF. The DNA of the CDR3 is TGTGCCAGCAGAACTTACGACAGGATAAGGACCGGGGAGCTGTTTTTT.

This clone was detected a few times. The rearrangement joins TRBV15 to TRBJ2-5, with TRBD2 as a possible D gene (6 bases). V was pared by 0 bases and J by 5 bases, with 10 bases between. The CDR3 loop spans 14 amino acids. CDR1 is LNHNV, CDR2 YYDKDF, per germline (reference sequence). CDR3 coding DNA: TGTGCCACCAGCAGAGAGCGGGGCGCGGAGACCCAGTACTTC. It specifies CATSRERGAETQYF.

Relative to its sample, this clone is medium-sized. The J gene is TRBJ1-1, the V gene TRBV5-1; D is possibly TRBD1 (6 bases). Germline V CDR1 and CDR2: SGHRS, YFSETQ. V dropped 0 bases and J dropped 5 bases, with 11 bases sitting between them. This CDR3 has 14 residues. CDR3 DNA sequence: TGCGCCAGCAGCTTGGGAACAGGGAGTACTGAAGCTTTCTTT. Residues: CASSLGTGSTEAFF.

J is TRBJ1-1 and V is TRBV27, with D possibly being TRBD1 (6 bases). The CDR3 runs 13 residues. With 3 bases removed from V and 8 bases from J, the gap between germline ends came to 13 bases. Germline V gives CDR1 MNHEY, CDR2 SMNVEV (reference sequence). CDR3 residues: CASSFLDSREAFF. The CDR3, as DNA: TGTGCCAGCAGTTTCCTGGACAGTCGCGAAGCTTTCTTT.

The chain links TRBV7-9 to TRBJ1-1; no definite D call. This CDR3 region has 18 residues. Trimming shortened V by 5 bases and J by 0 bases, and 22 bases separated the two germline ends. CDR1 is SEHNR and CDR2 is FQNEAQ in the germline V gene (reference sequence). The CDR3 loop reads CASSPKLRSSLLNTEAFF. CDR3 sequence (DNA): TGTGCCAGCAGCCCAAAACTGAGAAGCTCCCTCCTGAACACTGAAGCTTTCTTT.

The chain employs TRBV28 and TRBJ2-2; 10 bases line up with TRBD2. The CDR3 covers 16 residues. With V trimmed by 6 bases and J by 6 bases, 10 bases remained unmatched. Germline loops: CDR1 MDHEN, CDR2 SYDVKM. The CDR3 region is CASSPQSGRAPGELFF. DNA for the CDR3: TGTGCCAGCAGCCCGCAGAGCGGGAGGGCCCCCGGGGAGCTGTTTTTT.

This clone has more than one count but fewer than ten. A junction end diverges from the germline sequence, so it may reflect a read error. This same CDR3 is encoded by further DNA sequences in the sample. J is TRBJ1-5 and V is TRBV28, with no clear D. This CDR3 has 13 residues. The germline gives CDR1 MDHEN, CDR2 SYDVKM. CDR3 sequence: CASSLVPGQPQHF. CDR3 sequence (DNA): TGCGCCAGCAGTTTAGTTCCAGGCCAGCCCCAGCATTTT. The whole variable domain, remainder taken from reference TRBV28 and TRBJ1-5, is DVKVTQSSRYLVKRTGEKVFLECVQDMDHENMFWYRQDPGLGLRLIYFSYDVKMKEKGDIPEGYSVSREKKERFSLILESASTNQTSMYLCASSLVPGQPQHFGDGTRLSIL.

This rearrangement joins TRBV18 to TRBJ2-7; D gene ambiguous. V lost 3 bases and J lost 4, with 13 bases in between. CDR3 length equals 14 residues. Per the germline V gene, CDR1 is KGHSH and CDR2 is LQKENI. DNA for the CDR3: TGTGCCAGCTCACCGAACCGACAAGGATACGAGCAGTACTTC. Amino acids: CASSPNRQGYEQYF. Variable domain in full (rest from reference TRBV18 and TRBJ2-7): NAGVMQNPRHLVRRRGQEARLRCSPMKGHSHVYWYRQLPEEGLKFMVYLQKENIIDESGMPKERFSAEFPKEGPSILRIQQVVRGDSAAYFCASSPNRQGYEQYFGPGTRLTVT.

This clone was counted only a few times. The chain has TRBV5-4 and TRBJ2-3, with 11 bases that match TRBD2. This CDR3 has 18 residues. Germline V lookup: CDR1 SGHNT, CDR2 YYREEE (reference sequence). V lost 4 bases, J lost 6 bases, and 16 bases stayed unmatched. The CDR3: CASSQNILAGADVDTQYF. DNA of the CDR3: TGTGCCAGCAGCCAGAATATACTAGCGGGAGCTGATGTGGATACGCAGTATTTT.

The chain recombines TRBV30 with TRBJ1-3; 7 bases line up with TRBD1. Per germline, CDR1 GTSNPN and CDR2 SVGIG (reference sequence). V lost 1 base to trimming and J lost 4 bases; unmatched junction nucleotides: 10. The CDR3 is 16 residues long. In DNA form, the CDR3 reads TGTGCCTGGAGTGCCCTACAGGGGCGAAGGGGAAACACCATATATTTT. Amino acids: CAWSALQGRRGNTIYF.

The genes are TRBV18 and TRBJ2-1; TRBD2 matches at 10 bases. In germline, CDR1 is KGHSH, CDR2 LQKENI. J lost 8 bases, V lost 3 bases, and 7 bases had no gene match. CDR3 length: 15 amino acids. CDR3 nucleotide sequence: TGTGCCAGCTCACCGGGACTAGCGAGGAGAGATGAGCAGTTCTTC. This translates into CASSPGLARRDEQFF.

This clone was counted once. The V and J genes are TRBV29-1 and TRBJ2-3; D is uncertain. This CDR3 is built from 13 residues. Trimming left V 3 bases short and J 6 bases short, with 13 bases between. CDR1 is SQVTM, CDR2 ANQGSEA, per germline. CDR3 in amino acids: CSVDRLVSDTQYF. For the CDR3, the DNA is TGCAGCGTTGACCGCCTGGTGAGTGATACGCAGTATTTT.

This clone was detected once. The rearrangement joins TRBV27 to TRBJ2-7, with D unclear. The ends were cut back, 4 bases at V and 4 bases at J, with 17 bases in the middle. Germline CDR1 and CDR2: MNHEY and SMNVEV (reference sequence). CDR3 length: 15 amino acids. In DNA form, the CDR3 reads TGTGCCAGCAGTTCCGACCGGGTCCGACTTTACGAGCAGTACTTC. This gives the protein CASSSDRVRLYEQYF.

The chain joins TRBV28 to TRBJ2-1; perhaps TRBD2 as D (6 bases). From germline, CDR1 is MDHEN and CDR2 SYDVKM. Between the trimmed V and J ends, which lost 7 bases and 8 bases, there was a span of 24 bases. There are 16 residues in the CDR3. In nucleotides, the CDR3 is TGTGCCAGCATCCCTGGCGGGGCCCACGTCACCGATGAGCAGTTCTTC. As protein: CASIPGGAHVTDEQFF.

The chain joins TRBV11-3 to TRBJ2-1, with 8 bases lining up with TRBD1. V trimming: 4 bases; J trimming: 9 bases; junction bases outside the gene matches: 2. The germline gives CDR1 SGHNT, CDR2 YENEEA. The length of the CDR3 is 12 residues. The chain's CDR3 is CASSSDRGEQFF. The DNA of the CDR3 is TGTGCCAGCAGCTCCGACAGGGGTGAGCAGTTCTTC.

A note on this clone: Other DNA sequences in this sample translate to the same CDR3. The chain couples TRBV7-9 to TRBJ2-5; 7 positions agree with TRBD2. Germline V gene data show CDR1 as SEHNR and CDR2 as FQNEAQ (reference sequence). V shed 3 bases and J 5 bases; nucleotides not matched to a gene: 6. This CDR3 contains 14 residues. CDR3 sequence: CASSFLGGGETQYF. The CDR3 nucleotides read TGTGCCAGCAGCTTTTTGGGGGGAGGGGAGACCCAGTACTTC.

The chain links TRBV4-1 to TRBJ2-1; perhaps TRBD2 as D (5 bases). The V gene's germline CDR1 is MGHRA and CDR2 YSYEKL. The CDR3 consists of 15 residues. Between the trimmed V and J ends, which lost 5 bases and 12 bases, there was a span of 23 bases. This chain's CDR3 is CASSSSEGPPFAQFF. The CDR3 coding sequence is TGCGCCAGCAGCTCGTCCGAGGGCCCACCTTTCGCGCAGTTCTTC.

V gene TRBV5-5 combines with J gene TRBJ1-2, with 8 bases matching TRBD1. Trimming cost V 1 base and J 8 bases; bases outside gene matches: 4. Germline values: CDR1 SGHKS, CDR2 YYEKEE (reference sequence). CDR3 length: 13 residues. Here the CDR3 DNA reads TGTGCCAGCAGCTTGCCAGGGGGCAGGGGCTACACCTTC. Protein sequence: CASSLPGGRGYTF. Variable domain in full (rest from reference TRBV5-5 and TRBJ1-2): DAGVTQSPTHLIKTRGQQVTLRCSPISGHKSVSWYQQVLGQGPQFIFQYYEKEERGRGNFPDRFSARQFPNYSSELNVNALLLGDSALYLCASSLPGGRGYTFGSGTRLTVV.

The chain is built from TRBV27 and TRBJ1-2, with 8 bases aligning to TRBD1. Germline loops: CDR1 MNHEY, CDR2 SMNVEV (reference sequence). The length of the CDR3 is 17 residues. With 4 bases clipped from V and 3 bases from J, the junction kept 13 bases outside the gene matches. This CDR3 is CASSSTTRGRRYYGYTF. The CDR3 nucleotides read TGTGCCAGCAGTTCCACGACCAGGGGGCGGAGATACTATGGCTACACCTTC.

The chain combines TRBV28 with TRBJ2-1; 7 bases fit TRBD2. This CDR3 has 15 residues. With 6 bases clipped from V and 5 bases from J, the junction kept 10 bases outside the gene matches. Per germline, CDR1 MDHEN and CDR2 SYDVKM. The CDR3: CASRPGLGSNNEQFF. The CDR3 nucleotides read TGTGCCAGCAGACCAGGACTAGGGAGTAACAATGAGCAGTTCTTC.